One sample yielded the 2 T cell receptor beta chains listed below, sequenced in a study of lung T cells in sarcoidosis with Löfgren's syndrome. TCRdb analysed the reads with MiXCR anew, one entry per CDR3 protein. The sample records 15,000 to 25,000 distinct CDR3 sequences, around 23% being singletons. Sequencing was performed on CD4+ T cells from bronchoalveolar lavage. The receptor source for this set is a human donor with sarcoidosis (Löfgren's syndrome or another form), or a control subject (not recorded which).

This chain connects TRBV7-2 to TRBJ2-2, with 7 nucleotides matching TRBD1. Germline CDR1 SGHTA, CDR2 FQGNSA. This CDR3 spans 13 amino acids. Losses at the gene ends were 6 bases for V and 7 bases for J; bases not matched to a gene: 5. CDR3 sequence: CASRLGGIGELFF. CDR3 coding DNA: TGTGCCAGCAGGCTAGGGGGCATCGGGGAGCTGTTTTTT.

CDR3 sequence reads: CSVVFGGGEQFF. CDR3 coding DNA: TGCAGCGTTGTGTTCGGGGGGGGTGAGCAGTTCTTC. The chain uses TRBV29-1 and TRBJ2-1, with 8 bases fitting TRBD2. Germline CDR1 and CDR2: SQVTM and ANQGSEA. Trimming at V came to 4 bases and at J to 9 bases, leaving 5 bases not matched to a gene. This CDR3 comprises 12 residues.